This TCR beta chain was retrieved from a study of T cells in localized non-small cell lung cancer. The germline V gene encodes CDR1 SGHDN and CDR2 FVKESK. This CDR3 spans 13 amino acids. Trimming left V 1 base short and J 11 bases short, with 14 bases between. Profiling relied on immunoSEQ multiplex PCR, and the TCRdb table lists in-frame clones only, not all of them. The sample lists about 24,000 clones; approximately 84% were seen once. To note about this clone: The antigen is not known.

Whole-study findings and limits: Greater blood T cell density accompanied longer overall survival. Analysis by sequencing included only one tumor region, so heterogeneity remains possible. There were a median about 53 of the top 100 tumor clones appearing in adjacent lung.

V and J are TRBV14 and TRBJ1-1; tentative D call: TRBD1 (6 bases). Sequenced here: PBMCs, sampled before any cancer treatment. The clonotype comes from a man between 35 and 75 years old with stage II lung adenocarcinoma. This CDR3 reads CASSQVGQGPAFF. CDR3 coding DNA: TGTGCCAGCAGCCAAGTCGGGCAGGGGCCGGCTTTCTTT.